The 29 T cell receptor beta chains in this list originate from one sample, sequenced in a study of TET2 disruption in CD19-targeted CAR T cells. Treatment denoted: autologous CTL019 cells: CD19 CAR with 4-1BB and CD3 zeta domains. Here immunoSEQ multiplex PCR was the method, and the copy in TCRdb shows in-frame clones only, minus some. This sample's table has about 25,000 clones. These receptors have no known antigen. The source material was CD8- CAR+ T cells sorted from cultured blood T cells, sampled for CD19 CAR T cell therapy. Subset in this sample: CD8-negative CAR-positive T cells from the infusion product. The source of these receptors is a man in his 70s with chronic lymphocytic leukemia.

About this clone itself: The CDR3 extends 3 residues past the end of the read, so its final part is completed from the germline J gene. This chain links TRBV18 with TRBJ1-1; 7 positions agree with TRBD1. Germline-derived CDR1 and CDR2 are KGHSH and LQKENI. The CDR3 covers 13 residues. Incomplete CDR3 DNA: TGTGCCAGCTCACTTGACAGGGTAAATGAG. Translated, it gives CASSLDRVNE. The CDR3 in its entirety is CASSLDRVNEAFF.

Concerning this clone: From the germline J gene comes the end of the CDR3, since the read stops 3 residues before it. The V and J genes are TRBV28 and TRBJ2-5; 7 positions agree with TRBD1. The trim removed 7 bases at V and 5 bases at J, leaving 7 bases unmatched. CDR1 and CDR2 from the germline V gene are MDHEN and SYDVKM. This CDR3 comprises 13 residues. The sequenced CDR3 bases are TGTGCCAGCACCCCGGGACAGTCGGAGACC. It encodes CASTPGQSET. From start to end, the CDR3 is CASTPGQSETQYF.

As for this clone: Coverage ceases 3 residues before the CDR3 finishes, and the germline J gene fills in the end. The chain recombines TRBV5-1 with TRBJ1-2; unclear D gene. V was trimmed by 0 bases and J by 2 bases, leaving 8 bases between them. The CDR3 length is 14 residues. Germline V gene lookup returns CDR1 SGHRS and CDR2 YFSETQ. The sequenced part of the CDR3 DNA is TGCGCCAGCAGCTTGGAGGAACTAAACTATGGC. It is translated as CASSLEELNYG. The whole CDR3 reads CASSLEELNYGYTF.

About this clone: The observed sequence ends 3 residues before the CDR3 terminus, with the missing tail filled in from the germline J gene. The chain joins TRBV20-1 to TRBJ2-2, with D maybe TRBD1 (5 bases). CDR3 length: 15 amino acids. V lost 5 bases to trimming and J lost 7 bases, with 20 bases between them. CDR1 and CDR2 from the germline V gene are DFQATT and SNEGSKA (reference sequence). CDR3 bases read: TGCAGTGCTCAAAAATCCCACCAGGGTATCGGGGAG. Residues: CSAQKSHQGIGE. The complete CDR3 protein is CSAQKSHQGIGELFF.

As regards this clone: The read ends 3 residues before the CDR3 terminus; that terminus is restored from the germline J gene. The J gene is TRBJ2-1, the V gene TRBV7-9, with D possibly being TRBD1 (6 bases). V was clipped by 4 bases and J by 2 bases, with 12 bases between them. Germline-derived CDR1 and CDR2 are SEHNR and FQNEAQ (reference sequence). This CDR3 spans 15 amino acids. The CDR3 sequence is CASSYMGATYNEQFF. The covered CDR3 bases are TGTGCCAGCAGCTATATGGGGGCAACCTACAATGAG.

As to this clone: The missing CDR3 end, 3 residues past where the read stops, is filled in from the germline J gene. The J gene is TRBJ1-1, the V gene TRBV18; 8 positions agree with TRBD1. Germline values: CDR1 KGHSH, CDR2 LQKENI. The CDR3 runs 14 residues. CDR3 DNA (partial): TGTGCCAGCTCACCCCCCGGACAGGGCGGTTTG. Protein product: CASSPPGQGGL. The CDR3 reads in full as CASSPPGQGGLAFF.

Concerning this clone itself: Read data end 3 residues before the CDR3 end; the end is taken from the germline J gene. V gene TRBV20-1 combines with J gene TRBJ2-7; 8 bases line up with TRBD2. This CDR3 comprises 14 residues. Looked up from germline, CDR1 is DFQATT and CDR2 is SNEGSKA (reference sequence). Germline trimming cut 3 bases from V and 3 bases from J; bases unmatched to any gene: 7. The part of the CDR3 DNA that was read is TGCAGTGCTAGTGACGGGGCGGGGGGCTACGAG. Protein sequence: CSASDGAGGYE. The CDR3 in its entirety is CSASDGAGGYEQYF.

Points on this clone: Mismatch with germline at one junction end may stem from a read error. Sequencing ends 3 residues short of the CDR3 end; the germline J gene provides the rest. The chain is built from TRBV4-2 and TRBJ2-5, with TRBD1 matching over 8 bases. CDR3 length: 14 residues. Germline lookup yields CDR1 LGHNA and CDR2 YNFKEQ. The sequenced part of the CDR3 DNA is TGCGCCAGCAGCCCTCAGGGGGCGTGGGGGACC. Amino acids: CASSPQGAWGT. The complete CDR3 protein is CASSPQGAWGTQYF.

About this clone itself: The CDR3 goes on 3 residues after the read ends, and that part is filled in from the germline J gene. The chain couples TRBV7-9 to TRBJ1-6; the match to TRBD1 covers 9 bases. The CDR3 sequence is 14 residues long. Germline V gene data show CDR1 as SEHNR and CDR2 as FQNEAQ (reference sequence). The junction had 5 bases not matched to a gene; V was cut back by 5 bases and J by 9 bases. The CDR3 bases that were read are TGTGCCAGCAGCACAGGACAGGGGAGTTCACCC. Protein product: CASSTGQGSSP. In full, the CDR3 is CASSTGQGSSPLHF.

Regarding this clone: The read is 3 residues too short to cover the CDR3 end, so that end is filled in from the germline J gene. The chain employs TRBV20-1 and TRBJ2-4; D is perhaps TRBD2 (6 bases). V dropped 5 bases and J dropped 9 bases, with 17 bases sitting between them. The length of the CDR3 is 13 residues. Germline V CDR1 and CDR2: DFQATT, SNEGSKA (reference sequence). The CDR3 bases that were read are TGCAGTGCTTACGAGGGCATGGAGGGCATT. This codes for CSAYEGMEGI. Given in full, the CDR3 is CSAYEGMEGIQYF.

On this clone itself: The missing CDR3 end, 3 residues past where the read stops, is filled in from the germline J gene. The rearrangement joins TRBV20-1 to TRBJ2-4, with TRBD2 matching over 10 bases. Germline V gene data show CDR1 as DFQATT and CDR2 as SNEGSKA (reference sequence). This CDR3 has 15 residues. CDR3 bases read: TGCAGTGCCCCTCGGGCTAGCGGGGGACAAGAGACT. This codes for CSAPRASGGQET. The CDR3 as a whole reads CSAPRASGGQETQYF.

A note on this clone: The CDR3 extends 3 residues past the end of the read, so its final part is completed from the germline J gene. The V call is TRBV7-3, the J call TRBJ1-2; 8 bases match TRBD1. Germline CDR1 is SGHTA and CDR2 is FQGTGA. CDR3 size: 12 residues. The DNA read from the CDR3 is TGTGCCAGCAGCCGGGACAGGAAACGC. Translated, it gives CASSRDRKR. The CDR3, in full, reads CASSRDRKRYTF.

For this clone: The CDR3 end falls 3 residues outside the read, so it is completed with the germline J gene. V and J are TRBV12-5 and TRBJ1-5, with a weak D call TRBD1 (6 bases). Germline V gene sequence: CDR1 LGHNT, CDR2 FRNRAP. The CDR3 contains 12 residues. V shed 11 bases and J shed 3 bases, with 11 bases lying between them. The covered CDR3 bases are TGTGCTTCCGGGACATACAATCAGCCC. It translates to CASGTYNQP. The CDR3 reads in full as CASGTYNQPQHF.

Turning to this clone: A read error may produce the germline difference seen at one junction end. The sequence runs out 3 residues before the end of the CDR3; the remainder is reconstructed from the germline J gene. Other DNA sequences in the same sample also yield this CDR3. The chain links TRBV19 to TRBJ1-2; 7 bases match TRBD1. This CDR3 comprises 13 residues. Per the germline V gene, CDR1 is LNHDA and CDR2 is SQIVND (reference sequence). CDR3 protein: CASRTGQNYGYTF. The part of the CDR3 DNA that was read is TGTGCCAGTAGGACAGGGCAGAACTATGGT.

With respect to this clone: The read finishes 3 residues shy of the CDR3 end, and the germline J gene is used to complete it. V usage is TRBV4-2 and J usage is TRBJ1-5; a possible D gene is TRBD1 (6 bases). The CDR3 consists of 15 residues. Germline-derived CDR1 and CDR2 are LGHNA and YNFKEQ. The germline V and J ends were trimmed by 4 bases and 7 bases, with 17 bases remaining between them. The CDR3 loop is CASSPRVGDKQPQHF. The DNA read from the CDR3 is TGTGCCAGCAGCCCCCGTGTAGGGGACAAGCAGCCC.

With respect to this clone: The read halts 3 residues ahead of the CDR3 end, with the missing end drawn from the germline J gene. The chain joins TRBV6-2 or TRBV6-3 to TRBJ2-2; 13 positions match TRBD2. Germline trimming cut 7 bases from V and 5 bases from J; bases unmatched to any gene: 4. This CDR3 has 15 residues. Germline CDR1 is MNHEY and CDR2 is SVGEGT. The chain's CDR3 is CASTSGLAGTGELFF. The sequenced CDR3 bases are TGTGCCAGCACCTCGGGACTAGCGGGGACCGGGGAG.

As to this clone: The read falls 3 residues short of the CDR3 end, and the missing part is taken from the germline J gene. The chain couples TRBV19 to TRBJ2-4; TRBD1 might be the D (6 bases). The CDR3 is 13 amino acids. Per the germline V gene, CDR1 is LNHDA and CDR2 is SQIVND (reference sequence). This CDR3 reads CASSRGLEQPQYF. CDR3 bases read: TGTGCCAGTAGCAGGGGTTTGGAACAGCCT.

Worth noting for this clone: The CDR3 end lies 3 residues beyond the end of the read and is filled in from the germline J gene. The V and J genes are TRBV4-1 and TRBJ2-7; 7 bases agree with TRBD1. This CDR3 is 16 amino acids long. The V gene's germline CDR1 is MGHRA and CDR2 YSYEKL. The V gene end was trimmed by 4 bases and the J gene end by 2 bases; junction bases not matched to a gene: 11. This chain's CDR3 is CASSLQGIGETYEQYF. The sequenced CDR3 bases are TGCGCCAGCAGCCTACAGGGGATAGGGGAAACCTACGAG.

In regard to this clone: From the germline J gene comes the end of the CDR3, since the read stops 3 residues before it. The chain has TRBV10-3 and TRBJ1-2; perhaps TRBD1 as D (5 bases). Trimming shortened V by 3 bases and J by 7 bases, and 6 bases separated the two germline ends. The length of the CDR3 is 11 residues. Germline CDR1 reads ENHRY; CDR2 reads SYGVKD. This chain's CDR3 is CAISDQGGYTF. CDR3 bases read: TGTGCCATCAGTGATCAGGGTGGC.

With respect to this clone: The read terminates 3 residues ahead of where the CDR3 ends, so the germline J gene completes it. The chain links TRBV5-1 to TRBJ2-1; TRBD2 aligns across 11 bases. The ends lost 4 bases at V and 4 bases at J; junction bases unmatched: 1. Germline-derived CDR1 and CDR2 are SGHRS and YFSETQ. This CDR3 has 14 residues. CDR3 bases read: TGCGCCAGCAGCGGGACTAGCGGATACAATGAG. Amino acid sequence: CASSGTSGYNE. The full CDR3 protein is CASSGTSGYNEQFF.

The CDR3 region is CASSEKASSGDYTF. CDR3 bases read: TGCGCCAGCAGCGAAAAGGCTAGCTCGGGCGAC. The chain combines TRBV5-1 with TRBJ1-2; D remains ambiguous. The read ends 3 residues shy of where the CDR3 ends; the end is completed using the germline J gene. Per the germline V gene, CDR1 is SGHRS and CDR2 is YFSETQ. This CDR3 comprises 14 residues.

Turning to this clone: The read ends 3 residues shy of where the CDR3 ends; the end is completed using the germline J gene. J is TRBJ2-3 and V is TRBV7-9; no definite D call. The germline V gene encodes CDR1 SEHNR and CDR2 FQNEAQ (reference sequence). Trimming left V 3 bases short and J 5 bases short, with 6 bases between. This CDR3 contains 12 residues. CDR3 DNA (partial): TGTGCCAGCAGCTTTGAGGTAGATACG. It translates to CASSFEVDT. The full CDR3 reads CASSFEVDTQYF.

Remarks on this clone: The missing CDR3 end, 3 residues past where the read stops, is filled in from the germline J gene. The rearrangement links TRBV19 to TRBJ2-4; D possibly corresponds to TRBD1 (6 bases). CDR1 and CDR2 (germline): LNHDA, SQIVND (reference sequence). CDR3 length equals 15 residues. CDR3 DNA, as far as it was read: TGTGCCAGTAGTATAGTCCTAGGGGGTGGCTATGGT. The encoded protein is CASSIVLGGGYG. The entire CDR3 protein is CASSIVLGGGYGQYF.

A word on this clone: A junction end diverges from the germline sequence, so it may reflect a read error. The read falls 3 residues short of the CDR3 end, and the missing part is taken from the germline J gene. The sample has other DNA sequences that encode this CDR3 too. The chain uses TRBV18 and TRBJ1-3, with 11 bases lining up with TRBD1. CDR1 is KGHSH and CDR2 is LQKENI in the germline V gene. This CDR3 comprises 15 residues. CDR3 DNA, as far as it was read: TGTGCCAGCTCACAGGACAGGGGGCTTGGAAACACT. Protein product: CASSQDRGLGNT. The full CDR3 reads CASSQDRGLGNTIYF.

To note about this clone: The CDR3 end is not reached by the read, which stops 3 residues before it; the germline J gene fills it in. This rearrangement joins TRBV6-2 or TRBV6-3 to TRBJ1-2, with 11 bases identical to TRBD1. This CDR3 contains 14 residues. Per germline, CDR1 MNHEY and CDR2 SVGEGT. CDR3 loop: CATGQGAPSYDYTF. The sequenced CDR3 bases are TGTGCCACCGGACAGGGGGCTCCGTCCTACGAC.

Of note for this clone: From the germline J gene comes the end of the CDR3, since the read stops 3 residues before it. The rearrangement uses TRBV18 and TRBJ2-4, with 11 bases identical to TRBD1. Germline CDR1 KGHSH, CDR2 LQKENI. This CDR3 contains 15 residues. CDR3 DNA, as far as it was read: TGTGCCAGCTCAGGACAGGGGGCTGGAGACTATGGT. Translation: CASSGQGAGDYG. The complete CDR3 sequence is CASSGQGAGDYGQYF.

With regard to this clone: Read sequence stops 3 residues before the CDR3 end, and the germline J gene provides the missing end. This chain joins TRBV2 and TRBJ1-2, with D maybe TRBD1 (5 bases). The germline gives CDR1 SNHLY, CDR2 FYNNEI. The CDR3 length is 12 residues. CDR3 DNA (partial): TGTGCCAGCAGTGAAGGGGGCAATGAC. Translated, it gives CASSEGGND. The entire CDR3 protein is CASSEGGNDYTF.

With regard to this clone: The CDR3 end is not reached by the read, which stops 3 residues before it; the germline J gene fills it in. This chain connects TRBV2 to TRBJ1-5, with TRBD1 matching over 8 bases. This CDR3 is built from 15 residues. Looked up from germline, CDR1 is SNHLY and CDR2 is FYNNEI. J was trimmed by 8 bases and V by 3 bases; bases with no gene match: 9. The CDR3 spells CASSDGQGAFEPQHF. CDR3 DNA, as far as it was read: TGTGCCAGCAGTGACGGGCAGGGGGCCTTTGAGCCC.

Points on this clone: Coverage ceases 3 residues before the CDR3 finishes, and the germline J gene fills in the end. The chain links TRBV5-1 to TRBJ1-5; the D gene is possibly TRBD1 (5 bases). The CDR3 is 17 amino acids. Trimming stripped 0 bases from V and 2 bases from J, with 15 bases between. In germline, CDR1 is SGHRS, CDR2 YFSETQ. CDR3 region: CASSLDPGLNGNQPQHF. CDR3 DNA (partial): TGCGCCAGCAGCTTGGATCCAGGGTTAAACGGCAATCAGCCC.